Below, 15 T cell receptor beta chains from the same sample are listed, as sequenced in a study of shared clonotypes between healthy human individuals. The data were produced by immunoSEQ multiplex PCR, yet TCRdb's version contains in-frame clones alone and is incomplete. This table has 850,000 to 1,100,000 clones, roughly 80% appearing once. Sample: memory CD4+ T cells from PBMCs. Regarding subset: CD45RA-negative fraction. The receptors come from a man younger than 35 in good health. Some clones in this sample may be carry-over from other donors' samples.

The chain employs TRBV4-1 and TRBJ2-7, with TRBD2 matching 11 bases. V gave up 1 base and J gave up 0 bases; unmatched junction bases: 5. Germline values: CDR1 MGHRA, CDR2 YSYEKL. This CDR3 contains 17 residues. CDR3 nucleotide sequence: TGCGCCAGCAGCCAAGGGTGGACTAGCGGGTTCTCCTACGAGCAGTACTTC. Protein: CASSQGWTSGFSYEQYF.

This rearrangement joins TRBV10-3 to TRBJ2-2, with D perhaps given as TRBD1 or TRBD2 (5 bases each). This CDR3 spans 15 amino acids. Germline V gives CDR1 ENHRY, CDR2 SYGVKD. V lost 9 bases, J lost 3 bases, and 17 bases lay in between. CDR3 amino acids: CAIRGNLMDTGELFF. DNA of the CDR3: TGTGCCATTCGGGGCAATCTTATGGACACCGGGGAGCTGTTTTTT.

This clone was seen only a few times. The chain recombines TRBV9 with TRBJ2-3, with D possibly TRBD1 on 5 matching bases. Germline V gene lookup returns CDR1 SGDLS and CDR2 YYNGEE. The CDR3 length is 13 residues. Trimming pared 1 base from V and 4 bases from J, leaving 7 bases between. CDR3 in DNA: TGTGCCAGCAGCGTACGACAGTCAGATACGCAGTATTTT. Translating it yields CASSVRQSDTQYF.

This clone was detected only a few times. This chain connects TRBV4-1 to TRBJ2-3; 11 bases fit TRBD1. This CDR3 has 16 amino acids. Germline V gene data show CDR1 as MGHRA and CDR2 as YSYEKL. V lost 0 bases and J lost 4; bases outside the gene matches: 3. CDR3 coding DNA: TGCGCCAGCAGCCAAGATTGGGGACAGGGGGCAGATACGCAGTATTTT. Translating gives CASSQDWGQGADTQYF.

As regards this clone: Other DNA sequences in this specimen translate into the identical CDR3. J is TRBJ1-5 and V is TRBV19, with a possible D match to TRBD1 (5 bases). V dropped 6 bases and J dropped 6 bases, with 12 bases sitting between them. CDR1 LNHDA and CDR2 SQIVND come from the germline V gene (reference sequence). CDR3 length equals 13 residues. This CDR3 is CASSTQGGQPQHF. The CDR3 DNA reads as TGTGCCAGTAGCACCCAGGGCGGTCAGCCCCAGCATTTT.

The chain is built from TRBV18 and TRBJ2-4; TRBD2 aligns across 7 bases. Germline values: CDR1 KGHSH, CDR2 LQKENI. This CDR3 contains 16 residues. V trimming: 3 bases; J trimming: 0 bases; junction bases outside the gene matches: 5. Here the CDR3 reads CASSPQRDVAKNIQYF. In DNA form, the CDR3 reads TGTGCCAGCTCACCTCAGCGGGACGTAGCCAAAAACATTCAGTACTTC.

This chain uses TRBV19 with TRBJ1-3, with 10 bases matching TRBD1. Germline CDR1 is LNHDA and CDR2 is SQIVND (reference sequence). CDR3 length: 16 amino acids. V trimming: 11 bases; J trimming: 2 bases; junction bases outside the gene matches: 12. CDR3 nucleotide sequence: TGTGCCTCGTTTCCCGGGACAGGGGTTGCTGGAAACACCATATATTTT. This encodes CASFPGTGVAGNTIYF.

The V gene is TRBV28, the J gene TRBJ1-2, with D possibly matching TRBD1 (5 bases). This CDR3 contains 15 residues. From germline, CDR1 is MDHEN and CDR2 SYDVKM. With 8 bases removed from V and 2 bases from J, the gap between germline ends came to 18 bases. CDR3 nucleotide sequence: TGTGCCAGCGACAGTTTTAGGTCACGAAACTATGGCTACACCTTC. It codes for CASDSFRSRNYGYTF.

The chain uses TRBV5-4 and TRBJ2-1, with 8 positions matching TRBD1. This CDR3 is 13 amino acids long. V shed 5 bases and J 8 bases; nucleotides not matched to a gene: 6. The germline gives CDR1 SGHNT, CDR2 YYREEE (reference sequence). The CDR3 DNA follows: TGTGCCAGCAGTGGACAGGGAAGAGATGAGCAGTTCTTC. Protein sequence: CASSGQGRDEQFF.

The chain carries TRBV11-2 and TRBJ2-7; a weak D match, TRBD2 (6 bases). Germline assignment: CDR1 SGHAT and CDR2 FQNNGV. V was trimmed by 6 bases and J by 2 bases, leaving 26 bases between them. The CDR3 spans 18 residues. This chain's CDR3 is CASSSLRGTLQKTYEQYF. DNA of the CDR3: TGTGCCAGCAGTTCCCTGCGGGGTACCCTACAGAAAACCTACGAGCAGTACTTC.

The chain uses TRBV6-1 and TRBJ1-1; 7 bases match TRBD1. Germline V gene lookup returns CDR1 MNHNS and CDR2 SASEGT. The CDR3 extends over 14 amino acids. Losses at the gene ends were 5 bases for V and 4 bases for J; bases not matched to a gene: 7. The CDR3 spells CASSSTGRATEAFF. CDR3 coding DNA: TGTGCCAGCAGTTCGACAGGGCGGGCCACTGAAGCTTTCTTT.

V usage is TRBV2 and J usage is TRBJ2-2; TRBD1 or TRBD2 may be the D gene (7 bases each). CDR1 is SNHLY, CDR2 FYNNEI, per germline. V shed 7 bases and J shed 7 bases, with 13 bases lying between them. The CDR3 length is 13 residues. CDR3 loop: CASKGGGNGELFF. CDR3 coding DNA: TGTGCCAGCAAGGGAGGGGGCAACGGGGAGCTGTTTTTT.

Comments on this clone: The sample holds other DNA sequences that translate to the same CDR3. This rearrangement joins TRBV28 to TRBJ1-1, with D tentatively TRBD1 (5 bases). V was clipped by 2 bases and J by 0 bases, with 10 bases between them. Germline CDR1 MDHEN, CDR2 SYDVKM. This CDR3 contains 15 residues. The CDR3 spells CASSLPTGMNTEAFF. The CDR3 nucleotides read TGTGCCAGCAGTTTACCAACAGGCATGAACACTGAAGCTTTCTTT.

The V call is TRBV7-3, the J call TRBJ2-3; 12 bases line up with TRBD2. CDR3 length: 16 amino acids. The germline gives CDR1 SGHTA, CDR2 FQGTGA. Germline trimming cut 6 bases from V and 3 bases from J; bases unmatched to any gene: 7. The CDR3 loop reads CASRPGTSGLTDTQYF. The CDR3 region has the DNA TGTGCCAGCAGACCCGGGACTAGCGGGTTGACAGATACGCAGTATTTT.

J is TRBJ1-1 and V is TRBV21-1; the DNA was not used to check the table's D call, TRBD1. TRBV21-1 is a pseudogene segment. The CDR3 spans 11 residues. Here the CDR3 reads CASQGLTEAFF. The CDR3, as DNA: TGTGCCAGCCAGGGGCTCACTGAAGCTTTCTTT.